This record concerns one TCR beta chain sequence. With a J-beta primer mix and a sample-barcoded 5' primer, a second PCR ran 7 to 11 cycles. TCRdb re-derived calls from the 5' RACE reads in MiXCR, one entry per CDR3 protein. This repertoire shows about 1.8 million distinct CDR3 sequences, 49% found once; its top ten account for approximately 2.1%. The data originate from a study of blood T cells in healthy people across ages. V shed 0 bases and J shed 7 bases, with 12 bases lying between them. CDR3 length equals 14 residues. Germline CDR1 LGHNA, CDR2 YSLEER. The sequence was collected from a woman in her 40s in good health. Sequenced: blood. The chain links TRBV4-3 to TRBJ1-2; D remains unclear. CDR3 nucleotide sequence: TGCGCCAGCAGCCAAGACGTTGGAGACCGTGGCTACACCTTC. It translates to CASSQDVGDRGYTF.